This T cell receptor beta chain was recovered during a study of vaccination effects on CD4 cells after COVID-19. Across the study: Two doses of either BNT162b2 or mRNA-1273 were given to each participant.

For this clone: Its antigen remains unidentified.

The culture ran for around ten days before CD4+ T cells were isolated. The repertoire was sequenced with immunoSEQ multiplex PCR; TCRdb's copy has only in-frame clones and lacks some. Of tens of thousands of clones listed, roughly 65% were seen once; the top ten hold around 3.8%. The CDR3 runs 13 residues. Germline-derived CDR1 and CDR2 are SEHNR and FQNEAQ (reference sequence). The TCR originated in a human donor who received a COVID-19 vaccine. Sequences were derived from CD4+ T cells from PBMCs cultured without peptide, sampled before COVID-19 vaccination. The rearrangement uses TRBV7-9 and TRBJ2-1; D possibly corresponds to TRBD2 (6 bases). Here the CDR3 DNA reads TGTGCAACTGGAGGGCCGGATTACAATGAGCAGTTCTTC. Protein product: CATGGPDYNEQFF.